These 17 T cell receptor beta chains were all obtained from the same sample, sequenced in a study of EBV T-cell therapy then PD-1 blockade in nasopharyngeal carcinoma. Treatment defined: AdE1-LMPpoly-expanded autologous EBV-specific T-cell therapy followed by anti-PD-1 nivolumab. Sequenced by immunoSEQ multiplex PCR; TCRdb stores in-frame clones only, minus some. The sample has more than 11,000 clones, around four fifths seen once; the top ten hold around 30%. No antigens are known for them. The specimen was CD8+ T cells from blood, collected around day 100 from a patient whose treatment included autologous EBV-specific T cells and nivolumab. The receptors were gathered from a man in his forties with nasopharyngeal carcinoma.

The V and J genes are TRBV4-3 and TRBJ2-1; TRBD2 agrees at 12 bases. Germline lookup yields CDR1 LGHNA and CDR2 YSLEER. V dropped 3 bases and J dropped 5; count of bases not matched to a gene: 8. The CDR3 has 17 amino acids. The CDR3 sequence is CASSHPLLAGGHNEQFF. CDR3 DNA sequence: TGCGCCAGCAGCCACCCCCTCCTAGCGGGGGGGCACAATGAGCAGTTCTTC.

The chain carries TRBV6-2 or TRBV6-3 and TRBJ1-5, with D perhaps TRBD1 (6 bases). Trimming removed 2 bases at V and 0 bases at J, with 8 bases between. This CDR3 spans 15 amino acids. CDR1 is MNHEY and CDR2 is SVGEGT in the germline V gene. This CDR3 is CASSYRGYSNQPQHF. The CDR3 DNA is TGTGCCAGCAGTTACAGGGGGTATAGCAATCAGCCCCAGCATTTT.

V gene TRBV2 combines with J gene TRBJ1-5, with D possibly matching TRBD1 (5 bases). In germline, CDR1 is SNHLY, CDR2 FYNNEI. This CDR3 contains 14 residues. The V end was cut by 8 bases, the J end by 0 bases, with 11 bases between. The CDR3 bases are TGTGCCAGCTCCAAGGACAATAGCAATCAGCCCCAGCATTTT. Translation gives CASSKDNSNQPQHF.

The chain combines TRBV28 with TRBJ2-5; D is possibly TRBD2 (5 bases). The CDR3 length is 14 residues. The ends were cut back, 10 bases at V and 0 bases at J, with 15 bases in the middle. Germline V gives CDR1 MDHEN, CDR2 SYDVKM. The CDR3 DNA is TGTGCCACCCTAGACTTGAGGGACCAAGAGACCCAGTACTTC. It encodes CATLDLRDQETQYF. The whole variable domain, remainder taken from reference TRBV28 and TRBJ2-5, is DVKVTQSSRYLVKRTGEKVFLECVQDMDHENMFWYRQDPGLGLRLIYFSYDVKMKEKGDIPEGYSVSREKKERFSLILESASTNQTSMYLCATLDLRDQETQYFGPGTRLLVL.

V and J are TRBV5-4 and TRBJ2-7; no clear D gene. Looked up from germline, CDR1 is SGHNT and CDR2 is YYREEE (reference sequence). V lost 4 bases and J 5 bases, leaving 13 bases between the germline ends. This CDR3 contains 13 residues. CDR3 bases: TGTGCCAGCAGCAGGATAACAGATCACGAGCAGTACTTC. Protein sequence: CASSRITDHEQYF.

The rearrangement uses TRBV7-2 and TRBJ2-7; possibly TRBD1 for D (5 bases). Between the trimmed V and J ends, which lost 2 bases and 5 bases, there was a span of 16 bases. CDR1 is SGHTA, CDR2 FQGNSA, per germline. This CDR3 is built from 15 residues. The CDR3: CASSLTGAVSDEQYF. In DNA form, the CDR3 reads TGTGCCAGCAGCTTAACTGGGGCGGTAAGTGACGAGCAGTACTTC. Full variable domain (remainder filled in from reference TRBV7-2 and TRBJ2-7): GAGVSQSPSNKVTEKGKDVELRCDPISGHTALYWYRQSLGQGLEFLIYFQGNSAPDKSGLPSDRFSAERTGGSVSTLTIQRTQQEDSAVYLCASSLTGAVSDEQYFGPGTRLTVT.

The chain recombines TRBV2 with TRBJ2-2, with D tentatively TRBD1 (5 bases). V was shortened by 1 base and J by 5 bases, with 5 bases between the two germline ends. The CDR3 is 13 residues long. The germline V gene encodes CDR1 SNHLY and CDR2 FYNNEI. The CDR3, as DNA: TGTGCCAGCAGTGAAGAGGGGACCGGGGAGCTGTTTTTT. It translates to CASSEEGTGELFF.

The DNA for the CDR3 is TGTGCCAGCAGCTTACAGGATGAGACTGAAGCTTTCTTT. It encodes CASSLQDETEAFF. The chain is built from TRBV7-9 and TRBJ1-1; D is ambiguous. This CDR3 is 13 amino acids long. From germline, CDR1 is SEHNR and CDR2 FQNEAQ (reference sequence). Trimming cost V 2 bases and J 5 bases, with 9 bases left between them. The full variable domain, rest sourced from reference TRBV7-9 and TRBJ1-1, is DTGVSQNPRHKITKRGQNVTFRCDPISEHNRLYWYRQTLGQGPEFLTYFQNEAQLEKSRLLSDRFSAERPKGSFSTLEIQRTEQGDSAMYLCASSLQDETEAFFGQGTRLTVV.

The V gene is TRBV4-1, the J gene TRBJ1-5; no reliable D call. From germline, CDR1 is MGHRA and CDR2 YSYEKL. V was clipped by 0 bases and J by 3 bases, with 6 bases between them. There are 14 residues in the CDR3. CDR3 DNA: TGCGCCAGCAGCCAAGAGGTCCACAATCAGCCCCAGCATTTT. It encodes CASSQEVHNQPQHF.

The chain employs TRBV19 and TRBJ1-2; TRBD1 might be the D (6 bases). V was cut by 3 bases and J by 0 bases, with 11 bases left in between. This CDR3 has 15 amino acids. Per the germline V gene, CDR1 is LNHDA and CDR2 is SQIVND (reference sequence). This CDR3 reads CASSIWTASNYGYTF. CDR3 bases: TGTGCCAGTAGTATTTGGACAGCGTCTAACTATGGCTACACCTTC.

The chain carries TRBV7-9 and TRBJ1-4; tentative D call: TRBD1 (5 bases). This CDR3 comprises 14 residues. The germline CDR1 and CDR2 sequences are SEHNR and FQNEAQ (reference sequence). V lost 2 bases to trimming and J lost 7 bases, with 11 bases between them. CDR3 in amino acids: CASSLIGDSEKLFF. The DNA for the CDR3 is TGTGCCAGCAGCTTAATAGGGGATAGTGAAAAACTGTTTTTT. The whole variable domain, remainder taken from reference TRBV7-9 and TRBJ1-4, is DTGVSQNPRHKITKRGQNVTFRCDPISEHNRLYWYRQTLGQGPEFLTYFQNEAQLEKSRLLSDRFSAERPKGSFSTLEIQRTEQGDSAMYLCASSLIGDSEKLFFGSGTQLSVL.

A single count supports this clone. The chain carries TRBV2 and TRBJ1-5; D might be TRBD1 (6 bases). This CDR3 is 15 amino acids long. Germline CDR1 reads SNHLY; CDR2 reads FYNNEI. Between the trimmed V and J ends, which lost 6 bases and 11 bases, there was a span of 23 bases. DNA of the CDR3: TGTGCCAGCAGCGCCGGGACATTTTTCTTAGAGGCCCAGCATTTT. It codes for CASSAGTFFLEAQHF.

This rearrangement joins TRBV29-1 to TRBJ1-5; no clear D. The CDR3 extends over 14 amino acids. Germline lookup yields CDR1 SQVTM and CDR2 ANQGSEA. The V and J ends lost 6 bases and 0 bases respectively, with 12 bases between them. The DNA for the CDR3 is TGCAGCGTCGATGACGGGGATAGCAATCAGCCCCAGCATTTT. Protein sequence: CSVDDGDSNQPQHF. The full variable domain, completed using reference TRBV29-1 and TRBJ1-5, is SAVISQKPSRDICQRGTSLTIQCQVDSQVTMMFWYRQQPGQSLTLIATANQGSEATYESGFVIDKFPISRPNLTFSTLTVSNMSPEDSSIYLCSVDDGDSNQPQHFGDGTRLSIL.

The count of this clone is one. The chain recombines TRBV5-6 with TRBJ2-1; 10 bases map to TRBD2. Germline V gene data show CDR1 as SGHDT and CDR2 as YYEEEE. The CDR3 extends over 15 amino acids. Trimming at V came to 2 bases and at J to 10 bases, leaving 9 bases not matched to a gene. CDR3: CASSFNPLAGAEQFF. The DNA of the CDR3 is TGTGCCAGCAGCTTTAATCCCCTAGCGGGGGCCGAGCAGTTCTTC.

In DNA form, the CDR3 reads TGCGCCAGCAGCCAAGATCATCAGGGGGCTCCCTACGAGCAGTACTTC. The encoded protein is CASSQDHQGAPYEQYF. V usage is TRBV4-3 and J usage is TRBJ2-7; 8 positions agree with TRBD1. This CDR3 is 16 amino acids long. Trimming took 0 bases from V and 2 from J; bases not matched to a gene: 6. Germline CDR1 reads LGHNA; CDR2 reads YSLEER.

The CDR3 DNA is TGTGCCAGCAGTTTAGGAGGGGGCGCGGGTGAGCAGTACTTC. Translation: CASSLGGGAGEQYF. The rearrangement uses TRBV28 and TRBJ2-7; a weak D match, TRBD1 (7 bases). Germline V gene data show CDR1 as MDHEN and CDR2 as SYDVKM. The V end was cut by 2 bases, the J end by 7 bases, with 15 bases between. The CDR3 has 14 residues.

The chain links TRBV4-1 to TRBJ2-1, with 11 bases lining up with TRBD2. The germline CDR1 and CDR2 sequences are MGHRA and YSYEKL. This CDR3 is 13 amino acids long. Trimming cost V 4 bases and J 11 bases; bases outside gene matches: 4. The CDR3 DNA follows: TGCGCCAGCAGCCCTAGCGGGGGGCTCAAGCAGTTCTTC. Translated, it gives CASSPSGGLKQFF.